This TCR beta chain was identified during a study of blood T cell repertoires in COVID-19. Study at large: COVID-19 samples, acute and convalescent, were from the United States, Italy and Spain. T cells, B-cell-depleted T cells, or PBMCs supplied cDNA or gDNA.

As handled by the study authors: Quantification of nucleated cells was approximated via reference gene primer amplification. TCRdb's copy holds only in-frame clones and misses some; the assay was immunoSEQ multiplex PCR. V and J calls and clone size are given by that table; D and trimming were obtained from the DNA. The sample yields over 200,000 clones, 75% to 90% seen once. This clone appeared a single time. The length of the CDR3 is 12 residues. Per germline, CDR1 SGHTA and CDR2 FQGNSA. Trimming pared 4 bases from V and 8 bases from J, leaving 12 bases between. V and J are TRBV7-2 and TRBJ2-7, with a tentative D call TRBD2 (6 bases). The TCR was taken from a young man with COVID-19, enrolled during active disease. The material sequenced was peripheral blood. The CDR3 bases are TGTGCCAGCAGCTCCGAAGGGACTCAGCAGTACTTC. Translating it yields CASSSEGTQQYF. The entire variable domain, with the rest obtained from reference TRBV7-2 and TRBJ2-7, is as follows: GAGVSQSPSNKVTEKGKDVELRCDPISGHTALYWYRQSLGQGLEFLIYFQGNSAPDKSGLPSDRFSAERTGGSVSTLTIQRTQQEDSAVYLCASSSEGTQQYFGPGTRLTVT.